This paragraph covers one TCR beta chain sequence. Followed longitudinally, the Seattle patients had been enrolled during active infection. This sample was included in a study of blood T cell repertoires in COVID-19. In the study overall: The United States, Italy and Spain supplied acute and convalescent COVID-19 samples. T cells, B-cell-depleted T cells, or PBMCs supplied cDNA or gDNA.

Germline-derived CDR1 and CDR2 are ENHRY and SYGVKD. Trimming removed 4 bases from V and 0 bases from J, with 13 bases in between. The length of the CDR3 is 16 residues. Original handling: Amplified reference gene primers provided the basis for estimating nucleated cell counts. Produced via immunoSEQ multiplex PCR; TCRdb's table is partial and in-frame only. D and trimming come from the DNA, and the V and J calls and clone size come from that table. The table has about 25,000 clones, roughly nine tenths seen once. The sequenced material came from peripheral blood. This receptor was taken from a man aged 65-85 years with COVID-19, enrolled during active disease. This chain links TRBV10-3 with TRBJ2-1, with a tentative D call TRBD1 (6 bases). CDR3 loop: CAISGGRTSSYNEQFF. CDR3 DNA sequence: TGTGCCATCAGTGGGGGGCGGACCAGCTCCTACAATGAGCAGTTCTTC.